One and the same sample provided the 18 T cell receptor beta chains below, sequenced in a study of neurological immune-mediated disorders. Each CDR3 protein is one row after TCRdb ran MiXCR on the 5' RACE reads. Seen here are 60,000 to 90,000 distinct CDR3 sequences, more than 8.5% observed once, and the top ten hold 8.5% to 10%. The time point: longitudinal time-point 1 (baseline). Sequences were obtained from PBMCs. Receptors were obtained from a young man in good health.

This clonotype was observed many times. The chain uses TRBV6-6 and TRBJ1-2, with D perhaps TRBD1 (5 bases). This CDR3 is 13 amino acids long. Trimming took off 7 bases at V and 7 bases at J, with 16 bases between the two ends. CDR1 is MNHNY and CDR2 is SVGAGI in the germline V gene (reference sequence). CDR3 nucleotide sequence: TGTGCCAGCACTAACAAGAGGGGAGGTGGCTACACCTTC. Residues: CASTNKRGGGYTF.

This clonotype was seen repeatedly, ten times or more. The chain carries TRBV20-1 and TRBJ2-7; 12 nucleotides align to TRBD2. CDR1 is DFQATT and CDR2 is SNEGSKA in the germline V gene (reference sequence). Trimming took 6 bases from V and 6 from J; bases not matched to a gene: 9. The CDR3 contains 14 residues. Here the CDR3 DNA reads TGCAGTGCCCCCCAGCTAGCGGGAGGGGGCGAGCAGTACTTC. Translation: CSAPQLAGGGEQYF.

This clonotype was seen a handful of times. DNA for the CDR3: TGTGCCAGCAGCTTAGCCATACAAGAGACCCAGTACTTC. Translated: CASSLAIQETQYF. The V call is TRBV7-6, the J call TRBJ2-5; D is uncertain. In germline, CDR1 is SGHVS, CDR2 FNYEAQ. Trimming took off 0 bases at V and 2 bases at J, with 4 bases between the two ends. There are 13 residues in the CDR3. Based on the CDR3 plus reference TRBV7-6 and TRBJ2-5, the full variable domain is GAGVSQSPRYKVTKRGQDVALRCDPISGHVSLYWYRQALGQGPEFLTYFNYEAQQDKSGLPNDRFSAERPEGSISTLTIQRTEQRDSAMYRCASSLAIQETQYFGPGTRLLVL.

Ten or more counts support this clonotype. The chain links TRBV7-9 to TRBJ1-1, with a possible D match to TRBD1 (5 bases). CDR1 and CDR2 (germline): SEHNR, FQNEAQ (reference sequence). V was pared by 5 bases and J by 0 bases, with 16 bases between. This CDR3 comprises 16 residues. DNA of the CDR3: TGTGCCAGCAGCCCCATGGGGCGGACCATGAACACTGAAGCTTTCTTT. Amino acid sequence: CASSPMGRTMNTEAFF.

This clonotype was found a few times. A much larger clone lies one base from this, so it may be a read error. This chain joins TRBV5-1 and TRBJ2-1; tentative D call: TRBD2 (5 bases). This CDR3 is built from 15 residues. Trimming left V 4 bases short and J 7 bases short, with 18 bases between. The germline V gene encodes CDR1 SGHRS and CDR2 YFSETQ. The CDR3 loop reads CASSPRLVGANEQFF. The CDR3 coding sequence is TGCGCCAGCAGCCCCAGGCTAGTGGGAGCAAATGAGCAGTTCTTC.

The table lists this clonotype with many counts. The chain uses TRBV7-9 and TRBJ1-4; a weak D match, TRBD1 (5 bases). Germline loops: CDR1 SEHNR, CDR2 FQNEAQ (reference sequence). The ends were cut back, 1 base at V and 1 base at J, with 7 bases in the middle. The CDR3 spans 15 residues. CDR3 coding DNA: TGTGCCAGCAGCTTAGATGGGGGAACTAATGAAAAACTGTTTTTT. It specifies CASSLDGGTNEKLFF. The whole variable domain, remainder taken from reference TRBV7-9 and TRBJ1-4, is DTGVSQNPRHKITKRGQNVTFRCDPISEHNRLYWYRQTLGQGPEFLTYFQNEAQLEKSRLLSDRFSAERPKGSFSTLEIQRTEQGDSAMYLCASSLDGGTNEKLFFGSGTQLSVL.

This clonotype was seen at least ten times. The V and J genes are TRBV18 and TRBJ1-1; TRBD1 matches at 7 bases. V lost 3 bases, J lost 7 bases, and 14 bases stayed unmatched. Germline V gene data show CDR1 as KGHSH and CDR2 as LQKENI. The CDR3 totals 16 residues. CDR3 in amino acids: CASSPTPWDSTREAFF. CDR3 DNA: TGTGCCAGCTCACCTACTCCTTGGGACAGCACACGTGAAGCTTTCTTT.

This clonotype has at least ten counts. The chain recombines TRBV5-1 with TRBJ2-5; 8 positions match TRBD1. Looked up from germline, CDR1 is SGHRS and CDR2 is YFSETQ. The CDR3 is 14 residues long. V lost 0 bases, J lost 3 bases, and 1 base stayed unmatched. The CDR3 protein is CASSLGDRKETQYF. DNA for the CDR3: TGCGCCAGCAGCTTGGGGGACAGGAAAGAGACCCAGTACTTC. Full variable domain (rest looked up from reference TRBV5-1 and TRBJ2-5): KAGVTQTPRYLIKTRGQQVTLSCSPISGHRSVSWYQQTPGQGLQFLFEYFSETQRNKGNFPGRFSGRQFSNSRSEMNVSTLELGDSALYLCASSLGDRKETQYFGPGTRLLVL.

V and J are TRBV28 and TRBJ1-4; TRBD1 agrees at 8 bases. The CDR3 extends over 14 amino acids. CDR1 and CDR2 (germline): MDHEN, SYDVKM. Trimming took 6 bases from V and 7 from J; bases not matched to a gene: 7. CDR3: CASRYDRGSEKLFF. The CDR3, as DNA: TGTGCCAGCAGATACGACAGGGGCTCTGAAAAACTGTTTTTT.

This clonotype was observed at least ten times. The chain couples TRBV7-9 to TRBJ1-3; 7 positions match TRBD1. In germline, CDR1 is SEHNR, CDR2 FQNEAQ (reference sequence). This CDR3 contains 16 residues. V dropped 4 bases and J dropped 3; count of bases not matched to a gene: 9. CDR3 loop: CASSSKTTGFGNTIYF. DNA for the CDR3: TGTGCCAGCAGCTCAAAGACGACAGGGTTTGGAAACACCATATATTTT. Looking up the rest from reference TRBV7-9 and TRBJ1-3 gives the full variable domain: DTGVSQNPRHKITKRGQNVTFRCDPISEHNRLYWYRQTLGQGPEFLTYFQNEAQLEKSRLLSDRFSAERPKGSFSTLEIQRTEQGDSAMYLCASSSKTTGFGNTIYFGEGSWLTVV.

In this sample, this clonotype turned up many times. The chain joins TRBV20-1 to TRBJ2-5; possibly TRBD2 for D (6 bases). The CDR3 runs to 15 residues. Looked up from germline, CDR1 is DFQATT and CDR2 is SNEGSKA (reference sequence). Trimming left V 3 bases short and J 5 bases short, with 19 bases between. In DNA form, the CDR3 reads TGCAGTGCTAGCCCCCTTGGCGGGGTCGCGGAGACCCAGTACTTC. It is translated as CSASPLGGVAETQYF.

This clonotype was recorded a few times. The CDR3 coding sequence is TGTGCCAGCAGGGGCGGGTCATCCCAAAGCGGCAAAAACATTCAGTACTTC. This translates into CASRGGSSQSGKNIQYF. This sequence joins TRBV28 and TRBJ2-4; maybe TRBD2 (5 bases). The CDR3 has 17 residues. From germline, CDR1 is MDHEN and CDR2 SYDVKM. Trimming took off 6 bases at V and 3 bases at J, with 21 bases between the two ends.

This clonotype was detected ten times or more. The chain couples TRBV6-2 or TRBV6-3 to TRBJ1-1; D is unclear. The germline V gene encodes CDR1 MNHEY and CDR2 SVGEGT. Between the trimmed V and J ends, which lost 5 bases and 9 bases, there was a span of 19 bases. The CDR3 runs 14 residues. CDR3 in DNA: TGTGCCAGCAGTGGAAAAAAGGTTTCGCAGCAAGCTTTCTTT. This codes for CASSGKKVSQQAFF.

The V and J genes are TRBV18 and TRBJ2-2, with D possibly matching TRBD2 (6 bases). The germline CDR1 and CDR2 sequences are KGHSH and LQKENI. The CDR3 contains 18 residues. V was clipped by 6 bases and J by 0 bases, with 20 bases between them. The CDR3 loop reads CASSPTLVAGPNTGELFF. DNA for the CDR3: TGTGCCAGCTCCCCCACATTGGTTGCGGGACCGAACACCGGGGAGCTGTTTTTT.

The chain has TRBV19 and TRBJ2-1; D is possibly TRBD2 (5 bases). The CDR3 loop spans 15 amino acids. Trimming cost V 10 bases and J 0 bases, with 16 bases left between them. In germline, CDR1 is LNHDA, CDR2 SQIVND (reference sequence). The DNA for the CDR3 is TGTGCCACCAGACCGGACTGGAGCTCCTACAATGAGCAGTTCTTC. Amino acid sequence: CATRPDWSSYNEQFF.

This clonotype was found many times. V is TRBV3-1 and J is TRBJ2-5; possibly TRBD1 or TRBD2 for D (6 bases each). V was cut by 4 bases and J by 2 bases, with 17 bases left in between. The CDR3 covers 16 residues. CDR1 is LGHDT, CDR2 YNNKEL, per germline (reference sequence). Written as DNA, the CDR3 is TGTGCCAGCAGCCCCTTAATTCGGGGGCGACAAGAGACCCAGTACTTC. Protein: CASSPLIRGRQETQYF.

This clonotype was seen at least ten times. V usage is TRBV5-6 and J usage is TRBJ2-1; 9 bases match TRBD2. This CDR3 is built from 17 residues. V lost 0 bases, J lost 9 bases, and 13 bases stayed unmatched. Per the germline V gene, CDR1 is SGHDT and CDR2 is YYEEEE. The CDR3 DNA reads TGTGCCAGCAGCTTGGATCTTGGTGCGGGACTAGCCGGTGAGCAGTTCTTC. Translating gives CASSLDLGAGLAGEQFF.

At least ten counts were recorded for this clonotype. The rearrangement joins TRBV18 to TRBJ2-7; 7 bases agree with TRBD1. V lost 3 bases and J lost 1; bases outside the gene matches: 9. This CDR3 is 16 amino acids long. CDR1 is KGHSH, CDR2 LQKENI, per germline. The CDR3 loop reads CASSPLSGTASYEQYF. For the CDR3, the DNA is TGTGCCAGCTCACCGCTCTCCGGGACAGCATCCTACGAGCAGTACTTC.